This is a list of T cell receptor beta chains from one sample in a study of blood T cells in healthy people across ages. TCRdb ran MiXCR on the 5' RACE reads and lists one entry per CDR3 protein. The sample holds about 510,000 distinct CDR3 sequences, around 27% seen once. These data also featured in a second study, about T cells of mothers and their children.

Sequencing input: blood. Every receptor here comes from a boy aged 2 to 9 in good health. The CDR3 runs from the conserved cysteine through the conserved F or W. A D gene is named only where the DNA matches it firmly. The listing skips clone size in some rows; elsewhere it reads once, few, many or a size class.

v_call	clone_size	cdr3_length	j_call	d_call	cdr3_nt	cdr3_aa
TRBV3-1	NA	15	TRBJ2-5	NA	TGTGCCAGCAGCCCCTACATGGGGGGTATAGAGACCCAGTACTTC	CASSPYMGGIETQYF
TRBV3-1	few	14	TRBJ1-1	NA	TGTGCCAGCAGCCGACGGACAGTCAACACTGAAGCTTTCTTT	CASSRRTVNTEAFF
TRBV29-1	NA	13	TRBJ1-1	NA	TGCAGCGTCGGGGGCGGCCTGGGAGGAGAAGCTTTCTTT	CSVGGGLGGEAFF
TRBV24-1	NA	14	TRBJ2-1	TRBD2	TGTGCCACCAGTGACCCTGGGACTAGCGAACCGCAGTTCTTC	CATSDPGTSEPQFF
TRBV5-4	NA	15	TRBJ1-4	TRBD1	TGTGCCAGCAGCCTTGGACAGGGGGGAAATGAAAAACTGTTTTTT	CASSLGQGGNEKLFF
TRBV7-6	NA	16	TRBJ2-5	TRBD1	TGTGCCAGCAGCTTAGGGGGGACAGGAGAACAAGAGACCCAGTACTTC	CASSLGGTGEQETQYF
TRBV2	few	15	TRBJ2-1	NA	TGTGCCAGCAGCTACGGACTAACTCCTCCCGGTGAGCAGTTCTTC	CASSYGLTPPGEQFF
TRBV5-1	NA	15	TRBJ1-1	NA	TGCGCCAGCAGCTTGGATCCAGGGGTGAACACTGAAGCTTTCTTT	CASSLDPGVNTEAFF
TRBV3-1	few	14	TRBJ2-1	NA	TGTGCCAGCAGCCAACCAGCGGTAGGGGATGAGCAGTTCTTC	CASSQPAVGDEQFF
TRBV29-1	NA	12	TRBJ1-5	NA	TGCAGCGTTGCGGACCCTAATCAGCCCAAGCATTTT	CSVADPNQPKHF
TRBV18	NA	15	TRBJ2-5	NA	TGTGCCAGCTCACCGTTGACTACCCGGCAAGAGACCCAGTACTTC	CASSPLTTRQETQYF
TRBV20-1	few	12	TRBJ2-5	TRBD1	TGCAGTGCTAAGGCAGGGGGAGAGACCCAGTACTTC	CSAKAGGETQYF